The entry below describes one T cell receptor (beta chain). Antigen specificity is unknown. Original methodology: TCR counts had a median of about 100,000 per sample and spanned about 20,000 to 700,000. Using its own MiXCR run on the RACE reads, TCRdb lists one record per CDR3 protein. It is TCRdb's table, rather than the study itself, that gives the V and J calls and clone size. The profile shows around 50,000 distinct CDR3 sequences, about 9.9% of them singletons. The source of the sample is a study of human T cells and chemical hapten exposure. Study in general: Scalp application of diphenylcyclopropenone was performed weekly in patients across the entire roughly 25-week study. Study-level results: Alopecia was present in the donors, so their immune response may differ from healthy people's.

Documented time point: patch test 2, 6 weeks after DPC sensitization. Treatment denoted: therapeutic diphenylcyclopropenone sensitization with weekly scalp DPC. Blood collection happened ahead of applying each patch test. The receptor's source is a woman in her forties or fifties with alopecia areata. Some clones in this sample may be carry-over from other donors' samples. The sequencing used whole blood, collected in connection with sensitization to the hapten diphenylcyclopropenone (DPC).

The CDR3 DNA reads TGCAGCGTTGAATCAGGCAACACCGGGGAGCTGTTTTTT. Residues: CSVESGNTGELFF. This chain connects TRBV29-1 to TRBJ2-2; D unresolved. Trimming shortened V by 2 bases and J by 2 bases, and 6 bases separated the two germline ends. There are 13 residues in the CDR3. Per the germline V gene, CDR1 is SQVTM and CDR2 is ANQGSEA.